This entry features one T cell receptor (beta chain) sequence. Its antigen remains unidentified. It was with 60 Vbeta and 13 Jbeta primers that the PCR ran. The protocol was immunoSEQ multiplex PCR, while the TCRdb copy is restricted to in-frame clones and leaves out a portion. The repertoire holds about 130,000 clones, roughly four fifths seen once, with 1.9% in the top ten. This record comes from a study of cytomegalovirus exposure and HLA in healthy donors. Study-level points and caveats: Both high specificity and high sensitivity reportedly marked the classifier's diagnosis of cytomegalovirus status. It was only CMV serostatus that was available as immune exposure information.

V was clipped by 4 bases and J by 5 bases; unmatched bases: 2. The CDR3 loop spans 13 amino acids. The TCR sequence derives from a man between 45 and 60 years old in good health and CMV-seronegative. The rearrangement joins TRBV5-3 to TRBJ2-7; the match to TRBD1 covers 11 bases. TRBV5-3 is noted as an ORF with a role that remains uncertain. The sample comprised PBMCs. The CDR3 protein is CARSLGQGDEQYF. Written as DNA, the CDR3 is TGTGCCAGAAGCCTGGGACAGGGGGACGAGCAGTACTTC.